This passage covers 13 T cell receptor beta chains from one sample sequenced in a study of T cells in Graves' hyperthyroidism and ophthalmopathy. Amplification yielded TCR beta CDR3 regions, with RNA transcripts as the source. Using the HTBI primer set, a first-round RT-PCR was run on the TCR CDR3. TCRdb re-analysed the multiplex PCR reads in MiXCR, keeping a single row per CDR3 protein. The sample yields fewer than 650,000 distinct CDR3 sequences, roughly 45% seen once. The sample comprised peripheral blood or thyroid tissue (not recorded which). These receptors were obtained from an adult woman with Graves' disease, either hyperthyroidism or ophthalmopathy (not recorded which).

The chain joins TRBV7-9 to TRBJ1-2, with 10 bases fitting TRBD1. There are 15 residues in the CDR3. Germline CDR1 SEHNR, CDR2 FQNEAQ (reference sequence). The V gene end was trimmed by 7 bases and the J gene end by 4 bases; junction bases not matched to a gene: 9. DNA of the CDR3: TGTGCCAGCACCGAAGACAGGGGGCTGATCTATGGCTACACCTTC. Its translation is CASTEDRGLIYGYTF.

As regards this clonotype: At one boundary the junction diverges from the germline segment, which might be a read error. The chain is built from TRBV2 and TRBJ2-3; no definite D call. Germline CDR1 is SNHLY and CDR2 is FYNNEI. The CDR3 is made up of 13 amino acids. CDR3 protein: CASRLESIDTQYF. The DNA of the CDR3 is TGTGCCAGCAGGTTGGAGAGCATAGATACGCAGTATTTT.

This clonotype has a count of ten or more. V gene TRBV2 combines with J gene TRBJ2-5; a possible D gene is TRBD1 (5 bases). Looked up from germline, CDR1 is SNHLY and CDR2 is FYNNEI. This CDR3 is built from 16 residues. Trimming removed 7 bases at V and 0 bases at J, with 18 bases between. This chain's CDR3 is CASTRAGKTYQETQYF. CDR3 nucleotides: TGTGCCAGCACCCGAGCAGGGAAAACGTACCAAGAGACCCAGTACTTC.

This chain links TRBV9 with TRBJ1-2, with 8 bases identical to TRBD1. V shed 3 bases, J shed 4 bases, and the junction held 8 bases outside the gene matches. CDR1 is SGDLS and CDR2 is YYNGEE in the germline V gene. CDR3 length equals 15 residues. The CDR3 DNA sequence: TGTGCCAGCAGCGCCGACAGGGGCAGTAGCTATGGCTACACCTTC. This encodes CASSADRGSSYGYTF.

This chain joins TRBV29-1 and TRBJ2-2; TRBD1 aligns across 7 bases. The CDR3 consists of 14 residues. Germline CDR1 reads SQVTM; CDR2 reads ANQGSEA. V dropped 5 bases and J dropped 1; count of bases not matched to a gene: 4. The CDR3 nucleotides read TGCAGCGTTAAGACAGGGCAGAACACCGGGGAGCTGTTTTTT. Protein sequence: CSVKTGQNTGELFF.

In its sample, this clonotype was seen many times. CDR3 DNA: TGTGCCAGTAGTATGCGATCGGTCTATGGCTACACCTTC. Its protein is CASSMRSVYGYTF. V gene TRBV19 combines with J gene TRBJ1-2; D unresolved. V lost 3 bases and J 4 bases, leaving 9 bases between the germline ends. Germline CDR1 and CDR2: LNHDA and SQIVND (reference sequence). The CDR3 runs to 13 residues.

This sequence joins TRBV24-1 and TRBJ1-5; D might be TRBD1 (6 bases). The CDR3 contains 14 residues. The germline V and J ends were trimmed by 3 bases and 6 bases, with 11 bases remaining between them. Germline CDR1 KGHDR, CDR2 SFDVKD. The CDR3 DNA reads TGTGCCACCAGTGATGGACAGACGGGTCAGCCCCAGCATTTT. The encoded protein is CATSDGQTGQPQHF.

The genes are TRBV7-2 and TRBJ2-5, with D perhaps assigned TRBD1 or TRBD2 (5 bases each). Germline assignment: CDR1 SGHTA and CDR2 FQGNSA. This CDR3 contains 16 residues. The V end was cut by 5 bases, the J end by 2 bases, with 18 bases between. CDR3 protein: CASSRPGGGAQETQYF. Here the CDR3 DNA reads TGTGCCAGCAGCCGACCCGGTGGGGGAGCGCAAGAGACCCAGTACTTC.

This chain joins TRBV25-1 and TRBJ2-7; maybe TRBD1 (6 bases). This CDR3 spans 14 amino acids. Germline V gene sequence: CDR1 MGHDK, CDR2 SYGVNS. Trimming shortened V by 4 bases and J by 7 bases, and 17 bases separated the two germline ends. The DNA for the CDR3 is TGTGCCAGCAGTGCTACTCAGGGCCAGGGGGAGCAGTACTTC. Its translation: CASSATQGQGEQYF.

The V gene is TRBV10-3, the J gene TRBJ1-1; 8 bases map to TRBD1. The V gene end was trimmed by 3 bases and the J gene end by 1 base; junction bases not matched to a gene: 4. Germline lookup yields CDR1 ENHRY and CDR2 SYGVKD. The CDR3 has 15 amino acids. Here the CDR3 DNA reads TGTGCCATCAGTGACACAGGGGGTGGGAACACTGAAGCTTTCTTT. The encoded protein is CAISDTGGGNTEAFF.

This clonotype was detected ten times or more. The J gene is TRBJ2-5, the V gene TRBV7-8; D is tentatively TRBD1 or TRBD2 (7 bases each). The CDR3 is made up of 14 amino acids. The ends were cut back, 4 bases at V and 4 bases at J, with 13 bases in the middle. The V gene's germline CDR1 is SGHVS and CDR2 FQNEAQ. In nucleotides, the CDR3 is TGTGCCAGCAGCTCAGGGGGGGTACTAGAGACCCAGTACTTC. Its translation is CASSSGGVLETQYF.

This clonotype was seen a few times. At one end the junction does not follow the germline gene, possibly because of a read error. This chain links TRBV12-3 or TRBV12-4 with TRBJ2-7; a possible D gene is TRBD2 (5 bases). This CDR3 comprises 13 residues. CDR3 residues: CASSLDGSVGLDF. The DNA of the CDR3 is TGTGCCAGCAGTTTGGATGGTAGCGTGGGCTTAGACTTC.

The chain carries TRBV7-9 and TRBJ1-2; D remains unclear. Per the germline V gene, CDR1 is SEHNR and CDR2 is FQNEAQ (reference sequence). This CDR3 comprises 13 residues. Trimming stripped 2 bases from V and 12 bases from J, with 16 bases between. CDR3 bases: TGTGCCAGCAGCTTACGTAGGGTCTCTGGAAACACCTTC. It translates to CASSLRRVSGNTF. The full variable domain, completed using reference TRBV7-9 and TRBJ1-2, is DTGVSQNPRHKITKRGQNVTFRCDPISEHNRLYWYRQTLGQGPEFLTYFQNEAQLEKSRLLSDRFSAERPKGSFSTLEIQRTEQGDSAMYLCASSLRRVSGNTFGSGTRLTVV.